The 6 T cell receptor beta chains reported below all come from one sample, sequenced in a study of blood T cell repertoires in COVID-19. The table came from immunoSEQ multiplex PCR; TCRdb's copy has only in-frame clones and leaves some out. The repertoire holds some 99,000 clones, with 80% to 90% as singletons. Sequenced input: peripheral blood. Receptor source: a human donor in a cohort sampled during active COVID-19.

The rearrangement links TRBV29-1 to TRBJ2-7, with TRBD1 as a possible D gene (5 bases). The CDR3 spans 12 residues. Germline values: CDR1 SQVTM, CDR2 ANQGSEA. V dropped 3 bases and J dropped 4 bases, with 10 bases sitting between them. CDR3 amino acids: CSVEQGRYEQYF. In DNA form, the CDR3 reads TGCAGCGTTGAGCAGGGAAGGTACGAGCAGTACTTC.

This CDR3 is CSATRDRVEQYF. In DNA form, the CDR3 reads TGCAGCGCGACCCGGGACAGGGTCGAGCAGTACTTC. V is TRBV29-1 and J is TRBJ2-7; the match to TRBD1 covers 9 bases. V lost 7 bases to trimming and J lost 6 bases; unmatched junction nucleotides: 7. Germline V lookup: CDR1 SQVTM, CDR2 ANQGSEA. This CDR3 spans 12 amino acids.

The V and J genes are TRBV9 and TRBJ1-2, with a tentative D call TRBD1 (5 bases). Trimming took 3 bases from V and 4 from J, leaving 19 bases between them. Germline lookup yields CDR1 SGDLS and CDR2 YYNGEE. The CDR3 totals 16 residues. The chain's CDR3 is CASSEPGSPGGYGYTF. The CDR3, as DNA: TGTGCCAGCAGCGAACCCGGGAGCCCGGGGGGCTATGGCTACACCTTC.

This chain links TRBV7-8 with TRBJ2-7, with D perhaps matching TRBD1 (6 bases). Germline lookup yields CDR1 SGHVS and CDR2 FQNEAQ. The CDR3 length is 13 residues. V lost 8 bases and J 7 bases, leaving 18 bases between the germline ends. The CDR3 sequence is CASGTGTLWEQYF. CDR3 in DNA: TGTGCCAGCGGCACCGGGACACTCTGGGAGCAGTACTTC.

The chain links TRBV5-5 to TRBJ1-2, with unresolved D. In germline, CDR1 is SGHKS, CDR2 YYEKEE (reference sequence). This CDR3 is 15 amino acids long. Trimming pared 2 bases from V and 8 bases from J, leaving 19 bases between. The CDR3 region is CASSLGEEKRYGYTF. In DNA form, the CDR3 reads TGTGCCAGCAGCTTAGGTGAGGAAAAAAGGTACGGCTACACCTTC.

The gene calls are TRBV12-5 and TRBJ2-7, with unresolved D. The CDR3 runs 15 residues. V lost 1 base to trimming and J lost 0 bases, with 10 bases between them. In germline, CDR1 is LGHNT, CDR2 FRNRAP. CDR3 sequence (DNA): TGTGCTAGTGGTTTGGGACTTTCGAGCTCCTACGAGCAGTACTTC. As protein: CASGLGLSSSYEQYF.